Sequencing of this T cell receptor beta chain was carried out in a study of blood T cell repertoires in COVID-19. About the research overall: COVID-19 samples, acute and convalescent, were from the United States, Italy and Spain. In each case, the material was cDNA or gDNA derived from T cells, B-cell-depleted T cells, or PBMCs.

This CDR3 is built from 13 residues. Trimming removed 0 bases from V and 12 bases from J, with 12 bases in between. CDR1 and CDR2 (germline): SGHAT, FQNNGV. Recruitment covered about 25 US areas and drew participants whose ages spanned roughly 18 to 89 years. Grouping used clinical history reported by participants in a survey and questionnaire. The assay was immunoSEQ multiplex PCR, and TCRdb's table has in-frame clones only and misses some. The data contain approximately 390,000 clones, roughly 86% of them singletons. The chain joins TRBV11-2 to TRBJ1-3; D unclear. The origin of this receptor is a woman between 40 and 55 years old with acute COVID-19. The sequenced sample consisted of PBMCs or T cells enriched from blood (not recorded which). The CDR3, as DNA: TGTGCCAGCAGCTTAGACCCCTCGTGGAGCATATATTTT. As protein: CASSLDPSWSIYF.